The 22 T cell receptor beta chains in this list originate from one sample, sequenced in a study of T cells in Graves' hyperthyroidism and ophthalmopathy. Using RNA transcripts as the source, TCR beta CDR3 regions were amplified. The study used the HTBI primer set for a first-round RT-PCR of the TCR CDR3. TCRdb reprocessed the multiplex PCR reads with MiXCR, giving one entry per CDR3 protein. Found here are 350,000 or so distinct CDR3 sequences, about 18% of them singletons; the top ten hold 34%. Sequences were obtained from blood. Receptors originate from a young woman with Graves' hyperthyroidism that later progressed to Graves' ophthalmopathy.

The table lists this clonotype with many counts. The chain has TRBV20-1 and TRBJ1-6; D not certain. The V end was cut by 1 base, the J end by 14 bases, with 12 bases between. Germline CDR1 DFQATT, CDR2 SNEGSKA (reference sequence). The CDR3 covers 12 residues. Here the CDR3 DNA reads TGCAGTGCTAGAGTACCCGGGGAGACCCTCCACTTT. It is translated as CSARVPGETLHF.

This clonotype came up many times. The chain couples TRBV28 to TRBJ1-1; TRBD1 agrees at 7 bases. Trimming took 5 bases from V and 6 from J; bases not matched to a gene: 6. The germline CDR1 and CDR2 sequences are MDHEN and SYDVKM. The CDR3 is 13 amino acids. Written as DNA, the CDR3 is TGTGCCAGCAGTATATCCGACAGGGCTGAAGCTTTCTTT. Amino acids: CASSISDRAEAFF.

This clonotype was picked up many times. V and J are TRBV20-1 and TRBJ1-1, with TRBD1 identical over 10 bases. Germline loops: CDR1 DFQATT, CDR2 SNEGSKA (reference sequence). There are 12 residues in the CDR3. J lost 8 bases, V lost 5 bases, and 5 bases had no gene match. DNA of the CDR3: TGCAGTGCTGGACAGGGGGGGTCCGAAGCTTTCTTT. It translates to CSAGQGGSEAFF.

The rearrangement uses TRBV15 and TRBJ2-1, with 11 bases lining up with TRBD2. V shed 0 bases and J 8 bases; nucleotides not matched to a gene: 9. The germline gives CDR1 LNHNV, CDR2 YYDKDF (reference sequence). CDR3 length: 17 residues. The CDR3 is CATSRDRSVAGGHEQFF. For the CDR3, the DNA is TGTGCCACCAGCAGAGATAGGTCGGTAGCGGGAGGGCATGAGCAGTTCTTC.

Points on this clonotype: A much larger clonotype is one base distant, so this may be a read error. The V and J genes are TRBV6-1 and TRBJ2-2, with unresolved D. This CDR3 spans 15 amino acids. The germline V and J ends were trimmed by 4 bases and 1 base, with 10 bases remaining between them. Per the germline V gene, CDR1 is MNHNS and CDR2 is SASEGT. CDR3 sequence reads: CASSGSGGNTGELFF. The CDR3 region has the DNA TGTGCCAGCAGTGGGAGTGGCGGGAACACCGGGGAGCTGTTTTTT.

This clonotype has ten or more counts. The rearrangement joins TRBV6-1 to TRBJ2-7; D gene uncertain. The CDR3 extends over 15 amino acids. Germline CDR1 and CDR2: MNHNS and SASEGT. Trimming shortened V by 5 bases and J by 3 bases, and 17 bases separated the two germline ends. CDR3 sequence (DNA): TGTGCCAGCAGTTATACCGGCTCTCCCCACTACGAGCAGTACTTC. Amino acids: CASSYTGSPHYEQYF.

Only a few counts were recorded for this clonotype. J is TRBJ2-3 and V is TRBV5-1, with D perhaps TRBD2 (5 bases). This CDR3 spans 16 amino acids. V was clipped by 4 bases and J by 1 base, with 16 bases between them. Germline V lookup: CDR1 SGHRS, CDR2 YFSETQ. The CDR3 is CASSTLGMGGTDTQYF. CDR3 DNA: TGCGCCAGCAGCACCCTGGGTATGGGAGGCACAGATACGCAGTATTTT.

This clonotype was counted a few times. The gene calls are TRBV5-6 and TRBJ2-3; 7 bases map to TRBD2. The CDR3 covers 15 residues. J lost 1 base, V lost 4 bases, and 6 bases had no gene match. Germline CDR1 and CDR2: SGHDT and YYEEEE. The CDR3, as DNA: TGTGCCAGCAGCCCATGGGGGGGGGGCACAGATACGCAGTATTTT. Translating it yields CASSPWGGGTDTQYF.

The rearrangement joins TRBV5-1 to TRBJ2-7; 10 nucleotides align to TRBD1. V lost 0 bases and J lost 1; bases outside the gene matches: 4. CDR1 is SGHRS, CDR2 YFSETQ, per germline. The CDR3 loop spans 16 amino acids. The CDR3: CASSLGWTGGSYEQYF. CDR3 coding DNA: TGCGCCAGCAGCTTGGGTTGGACAGGGGGATCCTACGAGCAGTACTTC.

This clonotype was recorded many times. The V call is TRBV2, the J call TRBJ2-1; TRBD1 matches at 11 bases. Germline V lookup: CDR1 SNHLY, CDR2 FYNNEI. CDR3 length: 15 residues. The V segment lost 6 bases and the J segment 7 bases; nucleotides outside the gene matches: 8. CDR3 sequence reads: CASRPGTGGRNEQFF. The CDR3 coding sequence is TGTGCCAGCAGACCCGGGACAGGGGGAAGGAATGAGCAGTTCTTC.

Concerning this clonotype itself: A read error may account for a junction end that differs from germline. The V call is TRBV19, the J call TRBJ2-5; either TRBD1 or TRBD2 may fit D (6 bases each). The CDR3 spans 14 residues. Germline V gives CDR1 LNHDA, CDR2 SQIVND (reference sequence). The CDR3 loop is CASGGPSSQEAQYF. DNA for the CDR3: TGTGCCAGTGGGGGGCCATCCTCACAAGAGGCCCAGTACTTC.

This clonotype was picked up a small number of times. The genes are TRBV28 and TRBJ2-7, with D uncertain. CDR1 is MDHEN and CDR2 is SYDVKM in the germline V gene. Trimming stripped 2 bases from V and 2 bases from J, with 13 bases between. The CDR3 sequence is 15 residues long. The CDR3 region is CASSLGVSSPYEQYF. In nucleotides, the CDR3 is TGTGCCAGCAGTTTAGGCGTTAGTAGTCCCTACGAGCAGTACTTC.

V usage is TRBV5-1 and J usage is TRBJ2-7, with TRBD1 matching over 7 bases. V lost 4 bases, J lost 0 bases, and 10 bases stayed unmatched. CDR1 and CDR2 from the germline V gene are SGHRS and YFSETQ. The CDR3 length is 16 residues. As DNA, the CDR3 is TGCGCCAGCAGCGCTGGTGGGACAGCCTTCTCCTACGAGCAGTACTTC. It specifies CASSAGGTAFSYEQYF.

Note on this clonotype: Being one base from a much bigger clone, this may be a read error. This chain connects TRBV10-3 to TRBJ1-2; TRBD1 agrees at 7 bases. Germline loops: CDR1 ENHRY, CDR2 SYGVKD. Trimming at V came to 5 bases and at J to 2 bases, leaving 5 bases not matched to a gene. The CDR3 is 14 amino acids. CDR3 sequence (DNA): TGTGCCATCAGTTACTCGGGACAGAACTATGGCTACACCTTC. As protein: CAISYSGQNYGYTF.

This clonotype was counted ten times or more. The genes are TRBV12-3 or TRBV12-4 and TRBJ2-5; D not certain. V shed 3 bases and J shed 5 bases, with 16 bases lying between them. The CDR3 is 15 amino acids. The CDR3 loop is CASSLGIQERETQYF. The CDR3 DNA reads TGTGCCAGCAGTTTGGGGATCCAAGAACGCGAGACCCAGTACTTC.

This clonotype appeared many times. The rearrangement uses TRBV29-1 and TRBJ2-1; 7 bases align to TRBD1. The germline CDR1 and CDR2 sequences are SQVTM and ANQGSEA. CDR3 size: 14 residues. The V and J ends lost 6 bases and 0 bases, in that order; junction bases with no gene match: 5. The CDR3 bases are TGCAGCGTAAACGGACAGGCCTCCTACAATGAGCAGTTCTTC. Translating it yields CSVNGQASYNEQFF.

The rearrangement uses TRBV28 and TRBJ2-7; 12 positions match TRBD2. Looked up from germline, CDR1 is MDHEN and CDR2 is SYDVKM. V gave up 5 bases and J gave up 5 bases; unmatched junction bases: 7. The CDR3 length is 15 residues. The CDR3 is CASSPGLAGWDEQYF. In DNA form, the CDR3 reads TGTGCCAGCAGTCCGGGACTAGCGGGCTGGGACGAGCAGTACTTC.

This chain links TRBV7-9 with TRBJ2-5; TRBD1 aligns across 12 bases. Germline-derived CDR1 and CDR2 are SEHNR and FQNEAQ (reference sequence). Trimming removed 5 bases from V and 4 bases from J; junction bases left unmatched: 8. This CDR3 comprises 16 residues. The CDR3 loop is CASSTRDRGRPETQYF. The CDR3 nucleotides read TGTGCCAGCAGCACCCGGGACAGGGGGCGTCCAGAGACCCAGTACTTC.

This clonotype has at least ten counts. The rearrangement links TRBV2 to TRBJ2-1, with D possibly TRBD2 on 5 matching bases. The V gene lost 2 bases and the J gene lost 8 bases, with 13 bases spanning the gap. Per germline, CDR1 SNHLY and CDR2 FYNNEI. The CDR3 loop spans 14 amino acids. CDR3 amino acids: CASSEMVRGHEQFF. The CDR3 region has the DNA TGTGCCAGCAGTGAAATGGTGCGCGGGCATGAGCAGTTCTTC.

This clonotype was observed at least ten times. The chain employs TRBV28 and TRBJ2-1; D call uncertain. V lost 10 bases and J lost 0, with 4 bases in between. In germline, CDR1 is MDHEN, CDR2 SYDVKM. The CDR3 covers 11 residues. CDR3 bases: TGTGCCACCACCTCCTACAATGAGCAGTTCTTC. Protein sequence: CATTSYNEQFF.

This clonotype came up many times. V gene TRBV28 combines with J gene TRBJ2-7; TRBD1 agrees at 9 bases. With V trimmed by 6 bases and J by 3 bases, 3 bases remained unmatched. The CDR3 consists of 13 residues. From germline, CDR1 is MDHEN and CDR2 SYDVKM. DNA for the CDR3: TGTGCCAGCAGCTACAGGGGGCTCTACGAGCAGTACTTC. Translation: CASSYRGLYEQYF.

This clonotype was observed at least ten times. The chain carries TRBV15 and TRBJ2-3, with D perhaps matching TRBD2 (5 bases). This CDR3 is built from 16 residues. Trimming took 0 bases from V and 0 from J, leaving 10 bases between them. CDR1 LNHNV and CDR2 YYDKDF come from the germline V gene (reference sequence). The CDR3 DNA follows: TGTGCCACCAGCAGAGAAGGCCGGACTAGCACAGATACGCAGTATTTT. Protein product: CATSREGRTSTDTQYF.